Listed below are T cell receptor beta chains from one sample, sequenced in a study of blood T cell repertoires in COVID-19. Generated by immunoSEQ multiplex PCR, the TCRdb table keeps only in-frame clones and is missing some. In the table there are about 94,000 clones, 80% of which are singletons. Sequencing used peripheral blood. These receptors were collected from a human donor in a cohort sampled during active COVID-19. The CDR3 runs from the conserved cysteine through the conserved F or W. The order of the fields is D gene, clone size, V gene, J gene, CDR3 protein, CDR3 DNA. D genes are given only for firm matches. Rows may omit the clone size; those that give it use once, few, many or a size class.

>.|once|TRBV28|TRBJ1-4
CASSRGEKLFF
TGTGCCAGCAGTAGGGGGGAAAAACTGTTTTTT
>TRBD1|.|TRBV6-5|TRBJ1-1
CASSRDRGDTEAFF
TGTGCCAGCAGTAGGGACAGGGGGGACACTGAAGCTTTCTTT
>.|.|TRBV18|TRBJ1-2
CASSQGATNYGYTF
TGTGCCAGCTCACAAGGGGCCACTAACTATGGCTACACCTTC
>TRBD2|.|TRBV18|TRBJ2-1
CASSPLAGDYNEQFF
TGTGCCAGCTCACCTCTAGCGGGAGATTACAATGAGCAGTTCTTC
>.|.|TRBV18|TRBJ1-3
CASSPGGASTDSGNTIYF
TGTGCCAGCTCACCTGGCGGGGCGTCGACGGACTCTGGAAACACCATATATTTT
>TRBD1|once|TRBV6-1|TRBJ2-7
CASSERGREQYF
TGTGCCAGCAGTGAAAGGGGGCGCGAGCAGTACTTC
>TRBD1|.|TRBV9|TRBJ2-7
CASSGGQGIYEQYF
TGTGCCAGCAGCGGAGGACAGGGAATCTACGAGCAGTACTTC
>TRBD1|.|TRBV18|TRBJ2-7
CASSQGQGGSYEQYF
TGTGCCAGCTCCCAGGGACAGGGAGGGTCCTACGAGCAGTACTTC
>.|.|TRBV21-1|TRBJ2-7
CASSKEGGVNRAHCKQYF
TGTGCCAGCAGCAAAGAAGGGGGCGTAAACAGGGCCCACTGTAAGCAGTACTTC
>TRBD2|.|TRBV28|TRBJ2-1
CASSLWGASGSGDEQFF
TGTGCCAGCAGTTTATGGGGGGCTAGCGGGAGTGGTGATGAGCAGTTCTTC
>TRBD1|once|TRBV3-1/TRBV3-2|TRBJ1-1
CASSSRDRNTEAFF
TGTGCCAGCAGCTCCAGGGACAGAAACACTGAAGCTTTCTTT
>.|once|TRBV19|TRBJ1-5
CASSLEQVVFSQPQHF
TGTGCCAGTAGTCTGGAACAGGTTGTGTTTTCTCAGCCCCAGCATTTT
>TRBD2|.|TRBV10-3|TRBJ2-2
CAISPPAGGPATGELFF
TGTGCCATCAGCCCCCCTGCGGGAGGGCCGGCCACCGGGGAGCTGTTTTTT
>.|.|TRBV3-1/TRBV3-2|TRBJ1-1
CASSHNVNTEAFF
TGTGCCAGCAGCCACAATGTGAACACTGAAGCTTTCTTT
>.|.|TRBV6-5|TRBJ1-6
CASSKTRGSPLHF
TGTGCCAGCAGCAAGACCAGGGGCTCACCCCTCCACTTT
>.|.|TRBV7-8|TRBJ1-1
CASSVQGNTEAFF
TGTGCCAGCAGCGTACAGGGGAACACTGAAGCTTTCTTT
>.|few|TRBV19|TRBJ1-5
CASRGARGQPQHF
TGTGCCAGTAGAGGAGCCCGCGGTCAGCCCCAGCATTTT
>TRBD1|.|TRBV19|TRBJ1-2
CASSLRDRRGYTF
TGTGCCAGTAGTCTACGGGACAGACGTGGCTACACCTTC
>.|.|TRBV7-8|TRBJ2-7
CASSLAQTSSYEQYF
TGTGCCAGCAGCTTAGCACAGACGAGCTCCTACGAGCAGTACTTC
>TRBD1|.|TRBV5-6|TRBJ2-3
CASTRQGETDTQYF
TGTGCCAGCACCCGACAGGGCGAGACAGATACGCAGTATTTT
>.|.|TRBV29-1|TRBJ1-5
CSVATNGVGQPQHF
TGCAGCGTGGCAACGAACGGGGTCGGGCAGCCCCAGCATTTT
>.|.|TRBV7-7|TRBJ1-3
CASSPGVGNTIYF
TGTGCCAGCAGCCCCGGGGTTGGAAACACCATATATTTT
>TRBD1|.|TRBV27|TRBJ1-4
CASSHQPGGHGEKLFF
TGTGCCAGCAGCCACCAACCAGGGGGCCATGGAGAAAAACTGTTTTTT
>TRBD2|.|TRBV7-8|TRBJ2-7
CASSLGAGGVYEQYF
TGTGCCAGCAGCTTAGGGGCTGGGGGGGTTTACGAGCAGTACTTC
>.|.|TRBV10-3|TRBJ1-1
CATRRPGLDEAFF
TGTGCCACCAGGCGGCCGGGACTTGATGAAGCTTTCTTT
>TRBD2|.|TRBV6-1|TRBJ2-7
CASSEMSSGHVEQYF
TGTGCCAGCAGTGAAATGTCTAGCGGGCATGTCGAGCAGTACTTC
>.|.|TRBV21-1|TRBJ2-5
CASSNRWGMIAGDQETQYF
TGTGCCAGCAGCAACAGATGGGGAATGATAGCGGGAGACCAAGAGACCCAGTACTTC
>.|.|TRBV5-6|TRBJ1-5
CASSLKQTYSNQPQHF
TGTGCCAGCAGCTTAAAACAGACATATAGCAATCAGCCCCAGCATTTT
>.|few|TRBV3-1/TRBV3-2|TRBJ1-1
CASSPGGLNTEAFF
TGTGCCAGCAGCCCCGGGGGGTTGAACACTGAAGCTTTCTTT
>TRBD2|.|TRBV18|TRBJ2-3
CASSPPAGGQDTQYF
TGTGCCAGCTCACCACCGGCGGGAGGGCAAGATACGCAGTATTTT
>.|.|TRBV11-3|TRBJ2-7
CASSLRGSYEQYF
TGTGCCAGCAGCTTACGGGGCTCCTACGAGCAGTACTTC
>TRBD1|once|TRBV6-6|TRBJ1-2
CASSSTGGDYGYTF
TGTGCCAGCAGTTCGACAGGGGGCGACTATGGCTACACCTTC
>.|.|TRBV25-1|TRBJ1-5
CASSAQGYSNQPQHF
TGTGCCAGCAGTGCCCAGGGGTATAGCAATCAGCCCCAGCATTTT
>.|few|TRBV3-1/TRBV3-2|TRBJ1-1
CASSQGGLGAFF
TGTGCCAGCAGCCAGGGCGGACTTGGAGCTTTCTTT
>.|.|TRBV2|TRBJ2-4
CASSEKGAGKNIQYF
TGTGCCAGCAGTGAGAAAGGGGCGGGAAAAAACATTCAGTACTTC
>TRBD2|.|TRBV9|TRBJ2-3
CASNQLAGGTDTQYF
TGTGCCAGCAACCAACTAGCGGGAGGCACAGATACGCAGTATTTT
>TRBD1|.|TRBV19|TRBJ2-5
CASSTGQGAGETQYF
TGTGCCAGTAGTACCGGACAGGGGGCGGGAGAGACCCAGTACTTC
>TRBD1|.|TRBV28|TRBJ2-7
CASSTLTGNRYEQYF
TGTGCCAGCAGTACTTTGACAGGGAATCGCTACGAGCAGTACTTC
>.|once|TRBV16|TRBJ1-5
CASSLMRGQPQHF
TGTGCCAGCAGCCTCATGCGAGGTCAGCCCCAGCATTTT
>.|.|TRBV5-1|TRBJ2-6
CASSLSRTDSSGANVLTF
TGCGCCAGCAGCTTGTCCCGGACGGACAGCTCTGGGGCCAACGTCCTGACTTTC
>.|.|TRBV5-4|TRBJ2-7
CASSLESGGLLYEQYF
TGTGCCAGCAGCTTGGAGTCCGGGGGGCTGTTATACGAGCAGTACTTC
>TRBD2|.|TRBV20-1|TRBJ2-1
CSASDPSGRSNEQFF
TGCAGTGCTAGTGACCCTAGCGGGAGGAGCAATGAGCAGTTCTTC
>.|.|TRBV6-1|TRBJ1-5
CASSEFNSHSNQPQHF
TGTGCCAGCAGTGAATTCAACAGCCATAGCAATCAGCCCCAGCATTTT
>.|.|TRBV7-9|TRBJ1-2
CASTLMRGNGYTF
TGTGCCAGCACCCTAATGAGGGGGAACGGCTACACCTTC
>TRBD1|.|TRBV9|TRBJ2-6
CASSKAGGATGANVLTF
TGTGCCAGCAGCAAAGCAGGGGGCGCAACTGGGGCCAACGTCCTGACTTTC
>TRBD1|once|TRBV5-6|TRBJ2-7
CASSSGQVPYEQYF
TGTGCCAGCAGCAGCGGACAGGTACCATACGAGCAGTACTTC
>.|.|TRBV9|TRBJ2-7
CASSVAGSYEQYF
TGTGCCAGCAGCGTAGCAGGTTCCTACGAGCAGTACTTC
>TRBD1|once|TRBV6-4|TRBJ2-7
CASGTGNGEQYF
TGTGCCAGCGGGACAGGAAATGGGGAGCAGTACTTC
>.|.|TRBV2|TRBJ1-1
CASSGPRDTEAFF
TGTGCCAGCAGTGGACCCCGGGACACTGAAGCTTTCTTT
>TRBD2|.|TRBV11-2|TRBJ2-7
CASSPGLAGMQYF
TGTGCCAGCAGCCCTGGACTAGCGGGCATGCAGTACTTC
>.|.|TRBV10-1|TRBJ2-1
CASRLHRLDEQFF
TGCGCCAGCAGACTACACCGGTTGGATGAGCAGTTCTTC